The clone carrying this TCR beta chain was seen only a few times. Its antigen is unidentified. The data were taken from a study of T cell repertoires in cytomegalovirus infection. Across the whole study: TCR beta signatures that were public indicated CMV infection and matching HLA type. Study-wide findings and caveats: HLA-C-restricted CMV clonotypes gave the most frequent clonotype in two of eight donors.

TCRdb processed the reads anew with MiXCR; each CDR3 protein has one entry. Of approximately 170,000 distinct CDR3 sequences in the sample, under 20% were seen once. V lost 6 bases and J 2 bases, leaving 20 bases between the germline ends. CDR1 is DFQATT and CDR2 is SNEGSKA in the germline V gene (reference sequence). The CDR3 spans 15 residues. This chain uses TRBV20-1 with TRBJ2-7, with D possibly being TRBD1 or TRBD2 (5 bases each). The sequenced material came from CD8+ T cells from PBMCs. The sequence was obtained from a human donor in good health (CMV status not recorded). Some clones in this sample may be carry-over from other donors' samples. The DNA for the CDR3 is TGCAGTGCAGAAGCCGGGGCCTCGTCCACCTACGAGCAGTACTTC. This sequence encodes CSAEAGASSTYEQYF.